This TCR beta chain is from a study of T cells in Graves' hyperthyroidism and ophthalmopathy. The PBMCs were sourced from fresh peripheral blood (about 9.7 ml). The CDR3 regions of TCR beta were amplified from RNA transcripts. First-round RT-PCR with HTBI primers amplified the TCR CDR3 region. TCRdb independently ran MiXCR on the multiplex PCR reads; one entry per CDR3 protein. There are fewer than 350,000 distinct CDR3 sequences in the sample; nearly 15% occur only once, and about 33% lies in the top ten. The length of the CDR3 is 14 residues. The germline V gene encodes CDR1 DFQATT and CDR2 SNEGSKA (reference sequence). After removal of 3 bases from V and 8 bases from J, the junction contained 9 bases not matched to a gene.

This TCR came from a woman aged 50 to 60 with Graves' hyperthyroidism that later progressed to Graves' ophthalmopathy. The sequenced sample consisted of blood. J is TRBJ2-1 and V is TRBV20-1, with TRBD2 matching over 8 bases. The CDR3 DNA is TGCAGTGCTAGGGGGACTAGGGGCCTAGATGAGCAGTTCTTC. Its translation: CSARGTRGLDEQFF.